The 5 T cell receptor beta chains in this list originate from one sample, sequenced in a study of shared clonotypes between healthy human individuals. TCRdb's copy holds only in-frame clones and misses some; the assay was immunoSEQ multiplex PCR. The repertoire holds about 2 million clones, with 90% to 95% as singletons. Sequenced sample: naive CD4+ T cells sorted from blood. Specified subset: CD45RA+ positively selected. These receptors were obtained from a man younger than 30 in good health.

The rearrangement links TRBV30 to TRBJ2-1, with 10 bases fitting TRBD2. The CDR3 covers 14 residues. J lost 9 bases, V lost 4 bases, and 9 bases had no gene match. Looked up from germline, CDR1 is GTSNPN and CDR2 is SVGIG (reference sequence). In DNA form, the CDR3 reads TGTGCCTGGACTGCTAGCGGGAGCGGTGGTGAGCAGTTCTTC. Encoded protein: CAWTASGSGGEQFF.

This sequence joins TRBV4-1 and TRBJ2-1; 10 bases match TRBD2. The CDR3 extends over 19 amino acids. From germline, CDR1 is MGHRA and CDR2 YSYEKL. Trimming removed 1 base from V and 0 bases from J; junction bases left unmatched: 9. The CDR3 loop reads CASSQAGLASSHSYNEQFF. In DNA, the CDR3 is TGCGCCAGCAGCCAAGCGGGACTAGCGTCTTCGCACTCCTACAATGAGCAGTTCTTC.

V and J are TRBV29-1 and TRBJ2-3; 12 positions match TRBD2. This CDR3 is 16 amino acids long. The V and J ends lost 6 bases and 5 bases, in that order; junction bases with no gene match: 12. Germline V lookup: CDR1 SQVTM, CDR2 ANQGSEA. CDR3 bases: TGCAGCGTCCAAACGAGACTAGCGGGAGTAGGAGATACGCAGTATTTT. It codes for CSVQTRLAGVGDTQYF.

The chain joins TRBV29-1 to TRBJ2-1; D possibly matches TRBD1 or TRBD2 (5 bases each). Trimming removed 3 bases from V and 9 bases from J, with 24 bases in between. The CDR3 sequence is 16 residues long. CDR1 is SQVTM and CDR2 is ANQGSEA in the germline V gene. The CDR3 reads CSVEGFLLGEQAEQFF. DNA for the CDR3: TGCAGCGTTGAGGGCTTCTTGTTAGGGGAGCAGGCTGAGCAGTTCTTC.

V and J are TRBV5-1 and TRBJ2-7; 7 positions agree with TRBD1. Losses at the gene ends were 0 bases for V and 5 bases for J; bases not matched to a gene: 5. The CDR3 extends over 14 amino acids. CDR1 and CDR2 from the germline V gene are SGHRS and YFSETQ. Written as DNA, the CDR3 is TGCGCCAGCAGCTTGGGGGGACAGTCCCACGAGCAGTACTTC. It encodes CASSLGGQSHEQYF.